The 21 T cell receptor beta chains reported below all come from one sample, sequenced in a study of control samples from healthy donors and cancer patients. Profiling relied on immunoSEQ multiplex PCR, and the TCRdb table lists in-frame clones only, not all of them. The repertoire holds some 130,000 clones, with roughly 94% as singletons. The sample comprised blood. Source of these receptors: a man aged 30 to 39 in good health.

This chain links TRBV4-1 with TRBJ1-6; weak D call: TRBD1 (6 bases). The CDR3 contains 15 residues. In germline, CDR1 is MGHRA, CDR2 YSYEKL. Between the trimmed V and J ends, which lost 0 bases and 8 bases, there was a span of 11 bases. CDR3 protein: CASSQDEGGDSPLHF. The CDR3 bases are TGCGCCAGCAGCCAAGATGAAGGGGGTGATTCACCCCTCCACTTT.

The sample holds one count of this clone. DNA of the CDR3: TGTGCCTGGAGTGTTGACAGGGACAATCAGCCCCAGCATTTT. This sequence encodes CAWSVDRDNQPQHF. The chain is built from TRBV30 and TRBJ1-5; 7 nucleotides match TRBD1. The germline V gene encodes CDR1 GTSNPN and CDR2 SVGIG (reference sequence). CDR3 length: 14 residues. The junction had 2 bases not matched to a gene; V was cut back by 0 bases and J by 3 bases.

V usage is TRBV7-8 and J usage is TRBJ2-3, with D possibly TRBD1 on 6 matching bases. The CDR3 consists of 12 residues. Germline V gene data show CDR1 as SGHVS and CDR2 as FQNEAQ. V was clipped by 4 bases and J by 4 bases, with 6 bases between them. CDR3 sequence: CASSSGADTQYF. The DNA of the CDR3 is TGTGCCAGCAGCTCAGGGGCAGATACGCAGTATTTT.

The rearrangement links TRBV5-1 to TRBJ2-7, with 9 bases lining up with TRBD2. This CDR3 is 15 amino acids long. The junction had 3 bases not matched to a gene; V was cut back by 0 bases and J by 2 bases. Germline lookup yields CDR1 SGHRS and CDR2 YFSETQ. This chain's CDR3 is CASSLASGGTYEQYF. The CDR3 DNA is TGCGCCAGCAGCTTGGCGAGCGGGGGGACCTACGAGCAGTACTTC.

J is TRBJ1-6 and V is TRBV28, with 7 bases that match TRBD1. Losses at the gene ends were 3 bases for V and 8 bases for J; bases not matched to a gene: 4. Germline CDR1 and CDR2: MDHEN and SYDVKM. This CDR3 contains 14 residues. The CDR3 DNA follows: TGTGCCAGCAGTTTGGGGACAGCTGATTCACCCCTCCACTTT. As protein: CASSLGTADSPLHF.

The chain links TRBV7-2 to TRBJ1-1, with D unresolved. The length of the CDR3 is 14 residues. CDR1 and CDR2 (germline): SGHTA, FQGNSA. V lost 5 bases and J lost 2, with 12 bases in between. This CDR3 reads CASSPGGSNTEAFF. The CDR3 DNA is TGTGCCAGCAGCCCCGGTGGATCAAACACTGAAGCTTTCTTT.

CDR3 bases: TGCAGTGCTAGAGATAATGAAGCTTTCTTT. This codes for CSARDNEAFF. V usage is TRBV20-1 and J usage is TRBJ1-1; D is unresolved. Germline V gives CDR1 DFQATT, CDR2 SNEGSKA (reference sequence). The CDR3 spans 10 residues. V dropped 0 bases and J dropped 7 bases, with 3 bases sitting between them.

The chain combines TRBV12-3 or TRBV12-4 with TRBJ1-4; D unresolved. The CDR3 loop spans 11 amino acids. V dropped 3 bases and J dropped 8 bases, with 4 bases sitting between them. The CDR3 here is CASSLTEKLFF. Here the CDR3 DNA reads TGTGCCAGCAGTTTGACCGAAAAACTGTTTTTT.

The chain joins TRBV7-8 to TRBJ2-5, with D perhaps TRBD1 or TRBD2 (6 bases each). Germline lookup yields CDR1 SGHVS and CDR2 FQNEAQ. The germline V and J ends were trimmed by 5 bases and 2 bases, with 24 bases remaining between them. The CDR3 has 18 residues. The CDR3 loop reads CASSNNVYGGPGQETQYF. In DNA form, the CDR3 reads TGTGCCAGCAGCAACAATGTCTACGGGGGCCCGGGGCAAGAGACCCAGTACTTC.

This sequence joins TRBV7-9 and TRBJ2-5; unclear D gene. Trimming pared 4 bases from V and 4 bases from J, leaving 7 bases between. Germline V gene sequence: CDR1 SEHNR, CDR2 FQNEAQ (reference sequence). The CDR3 sequence is 12 residues long. CDR3: CASSSALETQYF. CDR3 DNA sequence: TGTGCCAGCAGCTCTGCATTAGAGACCCAGTACTTC.

The chain joins TRBV29-1 to TRBJ1-1; 7 bases are shared with TRBD1. CDR1 SQVTM and CDR2 ANQGSEA come from the germline V gene. This CDR3 region has 15 residues. V trimming: 6 bases; J trimming: 5 bases; junction bases outside the gene matches: 15. The CDR3, as DNA: TGCAGCGTCTCGGGGACAACAGGGGTCCTTACTGAAGCTTTCTTT. Translation: CSVSGTTGVLTEAFF. The complete variable domain, with remaining parts taken from reference TRBV29-1 and TRBJ1-1, reads SAVISQKPSRDICQRGTSLTIQCQVDSQVTMMFWYRQQPGQSLTLIATANQGSEATYESGFVIDKFPISRPNLTFSTLTVSNMSPEDSSIYLCSVSGTTGVLTEAFFGQGTRLTVV.

The V call is TRBV11-2, the J call TRBJ1-3; D is unclear. CDR3 size: 17 residues. CDR1 is SGHAT, CDR2 FQNNGV, per germline. The germline V and J ends were trimmed by 1 base and 0 bases, with 13 bases remaining between them. Written as DNA, the CDR3 is TGTGCCAGCAGCTTAGTGGCAGTCACGCACTCTGGAAACACCATATATTTT. It is translated as CASSLVAVTHSGNTIYF.

V and J are TRBV4-3 and TRBJ2-3; the D is unclear. V lost 0 bases and J lost 3, with 10 bases in between. The CDR3 totals 15 residues. Per the germline V gene, CDR1 is LGHNA and CDR2 is YSLEER. CDR3 loop: CASSQETLWTDTQYF. The CDR3 DNA reads as TGCGCCAGCAGCCAAGAGACTTTGTGGACAGATACGCAGTATTTT.

This clone was recorded only once. The V gene is TRBV5-1, the J gene TRBJ2-1, with TRBD1 as a possible D gene (5 bases). The CDR3 totals 11 residues. Germline CDR1 SGHRS, CDR2 YFSETQ. Trimming stripped 0 bases from V and 10 bases from J, with 5 bases between. CDR3 sequence reads: CASSLEGEQFF. CDR3 coding DNA: TGCGCCAGCAGCTTGGAGGGGGAGCAGTTCTTC.

This clone showed up just once. The V gene is TRBV4-1, the J gene TRBJ1-2; TRBD1 aligns across 9 bases. CDR3 size: 16 residues. Germline CDR1 and CDR2: MGHRA and YSYEKL. V shed 4 bases, J shed 8 bases, and the junction held 14 bases outside the gene matches. CDR3 sequence reads: CASSLGGYGQGKGYTF. The DNA for the CDR3 is TGCGCCAGCAGCCTCGGGGGGTATGGACAGGGGAAGGGCTACACCTTC.

This chain links TRBV15 with TRBJ1-6; perhaps TRBD1 as D (6 bases). Looked up from germline, CDR1 is LNHNV and CDR2 is YYDKDF (reference sequence). Trimming took 3 bases from V and 1 from J, leaving 16 bases between them. There are 18 residues in the CDR3. The CDR3 nucleotides read TGTGCCACCAGCAGTCCCCAGGGGACTGGGTCCTATAATTCACCCCTCCACTTT. This translates into CATSSPQGTGSYNSPLHF.

On this clone: No DNA is shown, since the ends of the CDR3 on it are uncertain; the CDR3 is the one TCRdb lists. This chain uses TRBV19 with TRBJ2-1; whether TRBD1, the table's D call, matches the DNA was not checked. Per the germline V gene, CDR1 is LNHDA and CDR2 is SQIVND (reference sequence). The CDR3 is 12 amino acids in total, end residues counted. This chain's CDR3 is CASSDVGQGTFF.

This chain's CDR3 is CASSARFYGYTF. The CDR3 nucleotides are TGTGCCAGCAGCGCGAGATTCTATGGCTACACCTTC. This chain links TRBV9 with TRBJ1-2; unclear D gene. The V gene's germline CDR1 is SGDLS and CDR2 YYNGEE. Trimming left V 3 bases short and J 4 bases short, with 7 bases between. The CDR3 loop spans 12 amino acids. Drawing the rest from reference TRBV9 and TRBJ1-2, the complete variable domain is DSGVTQTPKHLITATGQRVTLRCSPRSGDLSVYWYQQSLDQGLQFLIQYYNGEERAKGNILERFSAQQFPDLHSELNLSSLELGDSALYFCASSARFYGYTFGSGTRLTVV.

V and J are TRBV12-5 and TRBJ1-2; D not certain. This CDR3 has 14 amino acids. With 0 bases removed from V and 0 bases from J, the gap between germline ends came to 5 bases. The germline V gene has CDR1 LGHNT and CDR2 FRNRAP. In DNA, the CDR3 is TGTGCTAGTGGTTTGGTCGGCACTAACTATGGCTACACCTTC. Protein: CASGLVGTNYGYTF.

This sequence joins TRBV6-6 and TRBJ1-1; no firm D call. The CDR3 has 12 residues. Germline assignment: CDR1 MNHNY and CDR2 SVGAGI (reference sequence). V lost 5 bases, J lost 4 bases, and 8 bases lay in between. CDR3 DNA: TGTGCCAGCAGTCACATGGGCACTGAAGCTTTCTTT. Encoded protein: CASSHMGTEAFF.

The genes are TRBV9 and TRBJ1-2, with D possibly matching TRBD1 (5 bases). Germline values: CDR1 SGDLS, CDR2 YYNGEE. This CDR3 contains 12 residues. Trimming took 4 bases from V and 12 from J, leaving 16 bases between them. The CDR3 region has the DNA TGTGCCAGCAGCATTTCGGGGGGTCTAAACACCTTC. It yields the protein CASSISGGLNTF. The variable domain in full, completed from reference TRBV9 and TRBJ1-2, reads DSGVTQTPKHLITATGQRVTLRCSPRSGDLSVYWYQQSLDQGLQFLIQYYNGEERAKGNILERFSAQQFPDLHSELNLSSLELGDSALYFCASSISGGLNTFGSGTRLTVV.